This is a list of T cell receptor beta chains from one sample in a study of T cell responses to AZD1222 COVID-19 vaccine. The protocol was immunoSEQ multiplex PCR, while the TCRdb copy is restricted to in-frame clones and leaves out a portion. Of approximately 50,000 clones detected, more than 70% appear once; the ten largest clones hold roughly 19%. Sequences were derived from peripheral blood, sampled on day 0 of MenACWY control vaccination. The source of these receptors is an adult in good health. The conserved cysteine and the conserved F or W are not part of the CDR3 here. Clone size is not always given. Where it is, it says once, few, many or a class for expanded clones.

V: TRBV6-5; length: 14; J: TRBJ1-2; size: few; CDR3: ASSYHQQDRGGGYT
V: TRBV12-3/TRBV12-4; length: 11; J: TRBJ1-2; size: -; CDR3: ASSLPITRGYT
V: TRBV3-1/TRBV3-2; length: 10; J: TRBJ1-5; size: -; CDR3: ASSPWGQPQH
V: TRBV7-8; length: 14; J: TRBJ2-5; size: -; CDR3: ASSPLTGALRETQY
V: TRBV7-3; length: 11; J: TRBJ1-2; size: -; CDR3: ASSSDLGYGYT
V: TRBV5-6; length: 15; J: TRBJ1-1; size: -; CDR3: ASSLGGPGARDTEAF
V: TRBV6-2/TRBV6-3; length: 13; J: TRBJ2-7; size: -; CDR3: ASSPTGQNRLVQY
V: TRBV3-1/TRBV3-2; length: 10; J: TRBJ2-1; size: -; CDR3: ASSQVSIEQF
V: TRBV7-9; length: 12; J: TRBJ2-2; size: -; CDR3: ASSLAFNTGELF
V: TRBV7-2; length: 12; J: TRBJ2-7; size: -; CDR3: ASSTGPGSYEQY
V: TRBV6-1; length: 13; J: TRBJ2-5; size: -; CDR3: ASSEYVSRSETQY
V: TRBV27; length: 11; J: TRBJ2-7; size: -; CDR3: ASSLSAGVEQY
V: TRBV3-1/TRBV3-2; length: 12; J: TRBJ1-5; size: -; CDR3: ASSQVGGNQPQH
V: TRBV13; length: 12; J: TRBJ2-7; size: -; CDR3: ASSSGTFLYEQY
V: TRBV10-3; length: 14; J: TRBJ2-5; size: -; CDR3: AIGITSGRQGETQY
V: TRBV5-1; length: 12; J: TRBJ1-3; size: few; CDR3: ASSPGGIGNTIY
V: TRBV29-1; length: 10; J: TRBJ1-1; size: -; CDR3: SAMDGNTEAF
V: TRBV5-4; length: 11; J: TRBJ1-4; size: -; CDR3: ASSYRDSQKLF
V: TRBV15; length: 14; J: TRBJ1-2; size: -; CDR3: ATSPRGGEVGYGYT
V: TRBV7-3; length: 15; J: TRBJ2-2; size: once; CDR3: ASSIHTSGSAAGELF